What follows is one T cell receptor (beta chain) and its context. V was clipped by 3 bases and J by 7 bases, with 15 bases between them. The CDR3 covers 15 residues. Germline lookup yields CDR1 SNHLY and CDR2 FYNNEI. The sample belongs to a study of shared clonotypes between healthy human individuals. Profiling relied on immunoSEQ multiplex PCR, and the TCRdb table lists in-frame clones only, not all of them. In the table there are 450,000 to 500,000 clones, 65% to 85% of which are singletons. This sequence was found in a woman aged 40-49 years in good health. Some clones in this sample may be carry-over from other donors' samples. Sequencing was performed on PBMCs. The chain is built from TRBV2 and TRBJ2-2; D might be TRBD2 (5 bases). The CDR3 nucleotides read TGTGCCAGCAGTGAGGAGAGGGTATCGATCGGGGAGCTGTTTTTT. Amino acid sequence: CASSEERVSIGELFF.